This T cell receptor beta chain appears in the sequencing data of a study of cytomegalovirus exposure and HLA in healthy donors (dated by TCRdb to 2016 to 2017). With regard to the full study: An earlier analysis of under 600 of the donors reported about 250 Gb of sequence data and 117 million unique TCR beta sequences from 150 million to 200 million T cells. An early release that covered about 600 HLA-typed donors contained approximately 300 gigabases of sequencing data and 70 million to 100 million unique TCR sequences. Among the roughly 410 genotyped donors, 81% belonged to the genetic ancestry cluster associated with self-reported Caucasian donors. The aim of the study was to test whether cataloging public T cell receptors could identify signatures of past pathogen exposure. The study profiled the T cell repertoires of more than 500 subjects by immunosequencing and related them to cytomegalovirus serostatus. Besides the first cohort of approximately 670 subjects, a separate validation cohort made up of roughly 130 different subjects was used. To predict cytomegalovirus infection status, the study combined high-throughput TCR immunosequencing, statistical association of individual TCRs with disease status, and machine learning. A later analysis re-examined previously published TCR beta repertoires from about 700 donors and added high-resolution HLA genotyping to investigate patterns of TCR occurrence. In the later analysis, no new phenotypic data were used to find candidate immune exposures; instead, reliance was placed on TCR beta sequences and their occurrence across donors. In an earlier analysis of 587 of the donors, high-throughput TCR beta sequencing was used to judge whether each TCR beta V gene segment behaved as functional or pseudogenic. Donor age, sex, ethnicity and CMV serostatus were compiled alongside the repertoire data. In a later genetic analysis, genome-wide SNP genotypes for 398 of the 666 donors were used, and that subset was treated as a discovery cohort. Every discovery cohort repertoire had been produced on one sequencing platform. HLA typing included class I and class II loci at four-digit resolution. Typing coverage varied by locus: roughly 620-630 donors for A, B, C, DRB1 and DQB1; around 560 for DQA1; around 570 for DPA1; approximately 450 for DPB1. Because of strong linkage in the cohort, roughly five DR-DQ haplotypes were treated as single units for association and clustering. Across 300 to 500 genotyped donors of the cohort, an average of about 240,000 unique TCR beta nucleotide sequences per donor were sequenced, and around 20% of those sequences were non-productive.

About this clone: The antigen this receptor binds is unknown. No base qualities exist here, and no much larger clone lies one base off it.

Results the study describes overall, beyond this receptor: A further reported finding was that TCR beta sequences accurately predicted the HLA-A and HLA-B alleles for most subjects in the first cohort. In both the original and validation cohorts, the classifier was reported to diagnose cytomegalovirus status with high specificity and sensitivity. Fewer than 20 rarely observed V segments, including chromosome 9 orphons, were excluded from the earlier analysis of several hundred of the donors because counts were too low. While some public TCRs were present in many individuals, most TCR sequences turned up only very rarely across donors. Broadly in line with IMGT annotations, most TCR beta V segments showed up in productive rearrangements about 87% or about 30% of the time in an earlier analysis of 450 to 750 of the donors. Presence/absence analyses assumed roughly uniform sequencing depth across donors, an assumption that may not hold. In a later analysis, HLA-associated TCR beta chains were found to be more clonally expanded and to have lower generation probabilities than equally common non-associated chains. In a later analysis, most CMV-associated TCR beta chains were found to appear HLA-restricted, with HLA associations seemingly driven largely by CMV exposure. Because the 87-base-pair reads could not distinguish some IMGT-functional V segments, including TRBV6-2 and TRBV6-3, those segments were excluded. CMV serostatus was the only immune exposure information available for the cohort. According to a later analysis, parvovirus B19, influenza, CMV and Epstein-Barr virus appeared linked to several top co-occurrence clusters. In vitro tests confirmed that three of the cytomegalovirus-associated TCR beta chains recognize cytomegalovirus antigens. A cluster of highly shared sequence variants was judged likely to be a technical artifact of the sequencing pipeline. According to a later genetic analysis, donors in an Asian-associated ancestry cluster had fewer N-insertions in productive TCRs than the roughly 660-donor mean. In this cohort, only TCR beta chains were sequenced, and detectable features were limited by the absence of alpha or paired-chain data. A later analysis associated approximately 17,000 TCR beta sequences with specific HLA alleles at a false discovery rate of 0.05. According to a later analysis, TCR association rates differed among HLA loci, with DRB1 alleles showing the most associated TCRs and HLA-C alleles showing the fewest. Correlated functional status among segregating V segments might be attributable to linkage disequilibrium, but an unknown experimental factor could not be ruled out. An association between a missense DCLRE1C variant and V-gene and J-gene trimming of TCR beta chains was found in a later genetic analysis and replicated in an independent cohort. A total of 164 TCR beta chains were listed by the study as associated with cytomegalovirus. HLA typing was unavailable for some donors at each locus, so association tests used only the typed subset. When HLA alleles, especially DR and DQ, strongly co-occurred, attributing TCR associations to individual alleles was difficult. The authors suggested that the approach could potentially be generalized to other disease states and immunological phenotypes.

Libraries came from the immunoSEQ multiplex PCR assay. The multiplex PCR relied on a mix of 60 forward primers for TCR Vbeta segments and 13 reverse primers for TCR Jbeta segments. The CDR3 region of rearranged TCR beta genes was amplified from genomic DNA with a multiplex PCR assay. Amplified TCR beta libraries were sequenced as 87-base-pair reads on the Illumina HiSeq System. As for how the authors treated the data: In a later analysis, some 80 million unique TCR beta chains were counted across the 650 to 750 repertoires, and some 10 million of these chains were shared by at least two donors. A nearest-neighbor algorithm error-corrected the raw reads and collapsed the reads into unique sequences, merging closely related sequences to remove PCR and sequencing errors. To assign V, D and J gene segments, CDR3 sequences were aligned to IMGT reference sequences. For a sequence to be retained, a match of at least six nucleotides to both a V gene segment and a J gene segment was required. A rearrangement counted as productive if the CDR3 had no stop codons and remained in frame with V and J, and every other rearrangement counted as non-productive. Following IMGT convention, CDR3 was defined as the stretch from the second conserved V-encoded cysteine to the conserved J-encoded phenylalanine. Sequences without an unambiguous match to a single V gene segment were excluded from the earlier analysis of 450 to 650 of the donors. In an earlier analysis of 587 of the donors, a V segment was called functional when productive rearrangements were above 56.7%, and segregating when the standard deviation between donors exceeded 5%. To diagnose cytomegalovirus status from the catalog of TCR beta chain sequences, a statistical classification framework was built. V and J gene assignment, in a later analysis, came from comparing TCR nucleotide sequences with IMGT/GENE-DB human TR gene sequences. In a later analysis, CDR3 sequences and most-parsimonious VDJ recombination scenarios were assigned using the TCRdist pipeline. In a later analysis, each TCR beta chain was defined by its CDR3 amino acid sequence together with its V-gene family, and reads lacking a unique V-gene family were excluded. In a later analysis, approximately 640 highly shared, low-generation-probability nucleotide sequences were removed to address suspected cross-contamination and a sequencing artifact. In a later analysis, a clonal expansion index was calculated for each public chain from normalized within-repertoire ranks of inferred template counts. In a later analysis, generation probabilities were computed with a VDJ recombination model fitted to out-of-frame rearrangements, and the resulting probabilities were checked against IGoR. In a later analysis, hypergeometric tests were used to score TCR-TCR, TCR-HLA and TCR-CMV co-occurrence, with a repertoire-size bias correction applied to TCR pairs. A later analysis estimated false discovery rates by permuting HLA or CMV assignments 20 times. In a later analysis, co-occurring TCRs were grouped with DBSCAN, and TCRdist sequence similarity was added when clustering was performed within HLA-allele-positive subsets. For co-occurrence clustering, repertoires with fewer than 30,000 or more than 120,000 public chains were excluded, along with several repertoires with anomalous nucleotide sharing. The clones in this table, taken by TCRdb from immuneACCESS, are in-frame only. Not every clone is retained; where verified, under half of the shortfall comes from an unresolved V gene, and the cause of the rest is unknown. The DNA gave D and trimming, while V, J and clone size come from that table. This sample is represented by more than 90,000 clones; about 79% of them were singletons. Roughly 3.8% of the sample lies in the top ten.

In total, around 600 healthy bone marrow donors made up the cohort. At the time of sampling, all cohort members were nominally healthy, though unrecorded immune exposures were likely present. The donor tested CMV seronegative, placing the donor among the 352 seronegative members of the cohort. A peripheral blood sample was collected from each donor, and TCR beta sequencing was performed on peripheral blood mononuclear cells. The Qiagen DNeasy Blood Extraction Kit was used to extract genomic DNA from the blood cell samples. Per the germline V gene, SGHRS is the CDR1 and YFSETQ is the CDR2. V gives up 0 bases and J gives up 1 base, and the segment between their germline ends measures 6 bases. The CDR3 numbers 14 residues from cysteine through phenylalanine. Of the read, only the CDR3 DNA is kept; its 42 bases are in frame from base 1.

Recombination connected TRBV5-1 to TRBJ2-3, with the D segment identity uncertain. The source material was PBMCs. This clonotype was obtained from a man between 45 and 60 years old in good health and CMV-seronegative. The DNA is TGCGCCAGCAGCTTGGAACAGCGCACAGATACGCAGTATTTT. Translated, this is CASSLEQRTDTQYF. Extended through the reference TRBV5-1 and TRBJ2-3 proteins, this CDR3 yields the full variable domain: KAGVTQTPRYLIKTRGQQVTLSCSPISGHRSVSWYQQTPGQGLQFLFEYFSETQRNKGNFPGRFSGRQFSNSRSEMNVSTLELGDSALYLCASSLEQRTDTQYFGPGTRLTVL.